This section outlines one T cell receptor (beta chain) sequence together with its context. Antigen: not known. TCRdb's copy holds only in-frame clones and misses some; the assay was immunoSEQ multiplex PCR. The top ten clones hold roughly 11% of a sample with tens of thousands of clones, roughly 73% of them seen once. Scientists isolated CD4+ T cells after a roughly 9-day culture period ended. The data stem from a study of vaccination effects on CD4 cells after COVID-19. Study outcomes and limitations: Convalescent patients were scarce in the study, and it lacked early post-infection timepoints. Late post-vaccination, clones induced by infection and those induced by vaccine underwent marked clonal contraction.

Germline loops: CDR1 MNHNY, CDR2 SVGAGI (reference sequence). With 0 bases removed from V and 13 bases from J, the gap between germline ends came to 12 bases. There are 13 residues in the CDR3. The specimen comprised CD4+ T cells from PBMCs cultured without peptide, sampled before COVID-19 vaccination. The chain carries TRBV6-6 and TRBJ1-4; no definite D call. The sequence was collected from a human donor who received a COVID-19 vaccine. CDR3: CASSYSSGERLFF. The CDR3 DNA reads TGTGCCAGCAGTTACTCGAGTGGCGAGAGACTGTTTTTT.